This T cell receptor beta chain was documented in a study of cytomegalovirus exposure and HLA in healthy donors. The length of the CDR3 is 15 residues. From germline, CDR1 is MGHRA and CDR2 YSYEKL. V was clipped by 0 bases and J by 9 bases, with 15 bases between them. The PCR had 60 Vbeta and 13 Jbeta primers. Generated by immunoSEQ multiplex PCR, the TCRdb table keeps only in-frame clones and is missing some. The sample yields under 130,000 clones, around 77% seen once. Findings and limits, study-wide: For most subjects, TCR beta sequences were reported to predict HLA-A and HLA-B alleles with accuracy. In a later analysis, productive TCRs from donors in an Asian-associated ancestry cluster reportedly carried fewer N-insertions than the cohort mean. Using a false discovery rate of 0.05, a later analysis showed that roughly 16,000 TCR beta sequences were associated with HLA alleles.

Worth noting for this clone: What it binds is unknown.

The receptor was isolated from a woman aged 40 to 55 in good health and CMV-seropositive. The chain employs TRBV4-1 and TRBJ2-4, with a weak D call TRBD2 (6 bases). Sequencing used PBMCs. The DNA of the CDR3 is TGCGCCAGCAGCCAAGAACGGAGGGGATTGAGCATTCAGTACTTC. This encodes CASSQERRGLSIQYF.